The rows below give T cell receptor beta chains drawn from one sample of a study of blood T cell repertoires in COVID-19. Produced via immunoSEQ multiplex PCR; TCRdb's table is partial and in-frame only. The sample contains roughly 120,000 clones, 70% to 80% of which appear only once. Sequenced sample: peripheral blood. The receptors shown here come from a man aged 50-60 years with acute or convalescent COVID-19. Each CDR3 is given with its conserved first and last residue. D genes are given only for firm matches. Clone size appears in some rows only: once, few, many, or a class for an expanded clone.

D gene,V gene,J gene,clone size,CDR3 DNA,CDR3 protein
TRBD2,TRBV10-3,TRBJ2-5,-,TGTGCCATCAGTGGCCCTAGCGGGGGGTCAGAGACCCAGTACTTC,CAISGPSGGSETQYF
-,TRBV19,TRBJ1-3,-,TGTGCCAGTTCACAGGAGCGCTCTGGAAACACCATATATTTT,CASSQERSGNTIYF
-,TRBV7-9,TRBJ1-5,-,TGTGCCAGCAGCTTAGTTTGGGACAATAGCAATCAGCCCCAGCATTTT,CASSLVWDNSNQPQHF
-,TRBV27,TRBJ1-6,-,TGTGCCAGCAGTCCATACAGGGACGTCACGAATAATTCACCCCTCCACTTT,CASSPYRDVTNNSPLHF
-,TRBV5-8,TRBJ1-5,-,TGTGCCAGCAGCTTCGGGGGGGATCAGCCCCAGCATTTT,CASSFGGDQPQHF
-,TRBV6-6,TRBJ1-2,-,TGTGCCAGCACCCCCCGTGGGGGGGGCTTATATGGCTACACCTTC,CASTPRGGGLYGYTF
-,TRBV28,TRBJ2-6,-,TGTGCCAGCAGTTTCGGCGGCTCTGGGGCCAACGTCCTGACTTTC,CASSFGGSGANVLTF
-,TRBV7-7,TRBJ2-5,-,TGTGCTAGCAGCTTAGGGGCTGAAGAGACCCAGTACTTC,CASSLGAEETQYF
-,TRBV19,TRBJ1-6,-,TGTGCCAGTAGTTTCTCAACTCTGGGGGGAAATTCACCCCTCCACTTT,CASSFSTLGGNSPLHF
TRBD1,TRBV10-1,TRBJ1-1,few,TGCGCCAGCAGCTTGGACAGGGGCGGCATGAACACTGAAGCTTTCTTT,CASSLDRGGMNTEAFF
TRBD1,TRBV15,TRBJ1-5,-,TGTGCCACCAGCAGAGATTCAGGGACAGGGGCCGGCAATCAGCCCCAGCATTTT,CATSRDSGTGAGNQPQHF
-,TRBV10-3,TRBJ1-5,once,TGTGCCATCAGGGCAGGGGTAGATCAGCCCCAGCATTTT,CAIRAGVDQPQHF
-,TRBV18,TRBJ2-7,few,TGTGCCAGCTCACCACCACTCGCGGCAGTCTACGAGCAGTACTTC,CASSPPLAAVYEQYF
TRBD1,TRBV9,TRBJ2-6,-,TGTGCCAGCAAGATCGGACAGGGTGGCCCTGGGGCCAACGTCCTGACTTTC,CASKIGQGGPGANVLTF